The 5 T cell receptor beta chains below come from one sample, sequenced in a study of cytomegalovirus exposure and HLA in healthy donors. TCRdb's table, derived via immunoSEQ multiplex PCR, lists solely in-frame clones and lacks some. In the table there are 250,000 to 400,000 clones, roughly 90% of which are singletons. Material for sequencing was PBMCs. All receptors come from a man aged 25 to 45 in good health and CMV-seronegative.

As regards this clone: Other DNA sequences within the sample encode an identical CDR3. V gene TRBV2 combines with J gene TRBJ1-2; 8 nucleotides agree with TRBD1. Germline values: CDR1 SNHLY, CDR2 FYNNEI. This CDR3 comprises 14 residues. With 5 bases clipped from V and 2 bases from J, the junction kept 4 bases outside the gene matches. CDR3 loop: CASSLRTGNYGYTF. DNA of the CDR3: TGTGCCAGCAGTCTACGGACAGGGAACTATGGCTACACCTTC.

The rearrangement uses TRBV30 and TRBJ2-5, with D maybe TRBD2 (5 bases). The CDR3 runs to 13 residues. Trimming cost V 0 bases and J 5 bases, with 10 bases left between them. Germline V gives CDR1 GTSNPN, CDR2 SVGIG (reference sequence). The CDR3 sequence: CAWSVFERETQYF. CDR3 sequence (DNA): TGTGCCTGGAGTGTGTTTGAGCGGGAGACCCAGTACTTC.

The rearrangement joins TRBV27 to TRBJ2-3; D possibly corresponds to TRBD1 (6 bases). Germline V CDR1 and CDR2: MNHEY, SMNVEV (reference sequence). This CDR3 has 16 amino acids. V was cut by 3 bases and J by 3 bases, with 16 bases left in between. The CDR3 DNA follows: TGTGCCAGCAGTTTGGGTGGGGGCAGGAGAACAGATACGCAGTATTTT. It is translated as CASSLGGGRRTDTQYF.

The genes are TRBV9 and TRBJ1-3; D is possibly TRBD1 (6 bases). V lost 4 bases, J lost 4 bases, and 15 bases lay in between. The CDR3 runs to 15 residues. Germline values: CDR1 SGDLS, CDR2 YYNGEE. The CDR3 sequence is CASSHPSGAGNTIYF. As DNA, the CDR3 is TGTGCCAGCAGCCATCCGTCAGGGGCCGGAAACACCATATATTTT.

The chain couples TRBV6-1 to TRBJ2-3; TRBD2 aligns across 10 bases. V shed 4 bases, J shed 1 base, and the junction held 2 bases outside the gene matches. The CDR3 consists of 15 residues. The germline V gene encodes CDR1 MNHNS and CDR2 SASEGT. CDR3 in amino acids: CASSVTSGGTDTQYF. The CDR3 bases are TGTGCCAGCAGTGTTACTAGCGGGGGCACAGATACGCAGTATTTT.